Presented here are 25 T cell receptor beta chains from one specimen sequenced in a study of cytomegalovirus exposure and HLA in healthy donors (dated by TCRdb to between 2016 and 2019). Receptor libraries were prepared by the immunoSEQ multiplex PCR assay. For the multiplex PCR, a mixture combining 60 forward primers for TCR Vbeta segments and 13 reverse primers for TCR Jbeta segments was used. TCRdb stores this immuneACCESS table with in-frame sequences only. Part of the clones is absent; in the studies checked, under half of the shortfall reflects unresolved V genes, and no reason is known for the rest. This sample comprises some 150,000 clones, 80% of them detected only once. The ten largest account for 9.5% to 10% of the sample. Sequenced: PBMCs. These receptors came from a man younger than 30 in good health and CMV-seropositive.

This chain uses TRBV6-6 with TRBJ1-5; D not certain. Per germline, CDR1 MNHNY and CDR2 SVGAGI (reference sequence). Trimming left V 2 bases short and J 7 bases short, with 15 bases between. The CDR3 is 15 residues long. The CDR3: CASSYGADSGQPQHF. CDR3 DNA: TGTGCCAGCAGTTACGGTGCCGACTCGGGGCAGCCCCAGCATTTT.

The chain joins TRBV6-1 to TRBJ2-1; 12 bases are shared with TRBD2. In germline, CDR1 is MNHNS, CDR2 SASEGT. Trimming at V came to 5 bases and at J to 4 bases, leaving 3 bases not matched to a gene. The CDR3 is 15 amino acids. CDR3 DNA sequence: TGTGCCAGCAGTCCCGGGACTAGCGGGTACAATGAGCAGTTCTTC. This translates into CASSPGTSGYNEQFF.

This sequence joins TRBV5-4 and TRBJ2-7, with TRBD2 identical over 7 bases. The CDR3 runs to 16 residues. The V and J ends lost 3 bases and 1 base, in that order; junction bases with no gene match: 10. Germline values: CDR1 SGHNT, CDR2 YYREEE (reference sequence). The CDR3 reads CASSWGSGIESYEQYF. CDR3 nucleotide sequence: TGTGCCAGCAGCTGGGGGAGCGGGATAGAATCCTACGAGCAGTACTTC.

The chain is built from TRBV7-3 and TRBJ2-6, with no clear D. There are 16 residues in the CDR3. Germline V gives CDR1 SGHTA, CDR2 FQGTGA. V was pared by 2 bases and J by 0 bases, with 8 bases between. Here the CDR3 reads CASSLYGSSGANVLTF. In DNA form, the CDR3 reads TGTGCCAGCAGCTTATACGGGTCCTCTGGGGCCAACGTCCTGACTTTC.

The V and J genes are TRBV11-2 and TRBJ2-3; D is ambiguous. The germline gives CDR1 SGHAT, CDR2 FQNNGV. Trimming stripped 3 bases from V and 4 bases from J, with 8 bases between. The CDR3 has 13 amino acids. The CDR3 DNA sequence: TGTGCCAGCAGCTTCTCCCAGTCAGATACGCAGTATTTT. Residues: CASSFSQSDTQYF.

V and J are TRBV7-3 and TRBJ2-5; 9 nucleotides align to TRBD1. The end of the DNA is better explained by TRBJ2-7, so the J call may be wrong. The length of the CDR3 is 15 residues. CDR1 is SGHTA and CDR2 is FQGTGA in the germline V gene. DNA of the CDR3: TGTGCCAGCAGCCAGCAACCGGGACAGGGCTACGAGCAGTACTTC. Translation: CASSQQPGQGYEQYF.

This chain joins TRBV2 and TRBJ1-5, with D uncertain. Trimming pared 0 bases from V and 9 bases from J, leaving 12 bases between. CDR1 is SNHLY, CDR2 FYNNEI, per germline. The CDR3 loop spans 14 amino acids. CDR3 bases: TGTGCCAGCAGTGAAGCGCGGGCATCACGGCCCCAGCATTTT. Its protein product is CASSEARASRPQHF.

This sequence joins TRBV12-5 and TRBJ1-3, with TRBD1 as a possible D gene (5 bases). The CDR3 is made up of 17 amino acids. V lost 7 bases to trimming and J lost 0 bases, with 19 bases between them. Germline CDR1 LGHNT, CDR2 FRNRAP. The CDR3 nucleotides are TGTGCTAGTGATTTCTTTGGGACTTCGAACTCTGGAAACACCATATATTTT. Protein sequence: CASDFFGTSNSGNTIYF.

Here the CDR3 DNA reads TGTGCCAGCAGCCTATTGGGGGAGGGCCCCGGCAATGAGCAGTTCTTC. It yields the protein CASSLLGEGPGNEQFF. The chain carries TRBV7-9 and TRBJ2-1; 7 bases fit TRBD2. CDR3 size: 16 residues. Unmatched junction bases numbered 13, after V lost 5 bases and J lost 6 bases. Germline V gives CDR1 SEHNR, CDR2 FQNEAQ (reference sequence).

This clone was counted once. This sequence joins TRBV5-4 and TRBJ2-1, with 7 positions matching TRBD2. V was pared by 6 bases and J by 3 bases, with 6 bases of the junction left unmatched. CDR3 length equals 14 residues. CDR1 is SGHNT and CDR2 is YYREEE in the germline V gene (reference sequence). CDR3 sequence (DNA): TGTGCCAGCAACCGGGACTATAGCTACAATGAGCAGTTCTTC. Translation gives CASNRDYSYNEQFF.

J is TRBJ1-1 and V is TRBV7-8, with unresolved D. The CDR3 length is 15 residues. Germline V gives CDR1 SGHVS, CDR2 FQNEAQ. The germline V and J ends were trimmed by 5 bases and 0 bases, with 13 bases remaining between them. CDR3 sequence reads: CASSAYTVLNTEAFF. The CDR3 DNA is TGTGCCAGCAGCGCATACACAGTCCTGAACACTGAAGCTTTCTTT.

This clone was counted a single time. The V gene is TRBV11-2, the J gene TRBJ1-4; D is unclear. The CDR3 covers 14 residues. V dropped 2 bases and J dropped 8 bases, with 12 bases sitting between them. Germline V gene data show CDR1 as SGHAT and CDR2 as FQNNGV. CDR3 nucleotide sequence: TGTGCCAGCAGCTTAATCCGGGAAGCGGAAAAACTGTTTTTT. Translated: CASSLIREAEKLFF. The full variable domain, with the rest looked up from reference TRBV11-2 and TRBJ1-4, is EAGVAQSPRYKIIEKRQSVAFWCNPISGHATLYWYQQILGQGPKLLIQFQNNGVVDDSQLPKDRFSAERLKGVDSTLKIQPAKLEDSAVYLCASSLIREAEKLFFGSGTQLSVL.

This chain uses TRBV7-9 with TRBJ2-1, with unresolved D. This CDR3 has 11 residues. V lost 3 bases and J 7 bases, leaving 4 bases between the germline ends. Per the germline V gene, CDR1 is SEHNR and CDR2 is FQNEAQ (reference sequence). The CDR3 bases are TGTGCCAGCAGCTTCATGAATGAGCAGTTCTTC. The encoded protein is CASSFMNEQFF.

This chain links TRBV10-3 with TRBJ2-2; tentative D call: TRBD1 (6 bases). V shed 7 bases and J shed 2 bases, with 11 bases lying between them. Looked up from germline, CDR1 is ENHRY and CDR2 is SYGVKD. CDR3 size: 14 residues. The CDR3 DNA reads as TGTGCCATCAAGGGGACAATTAACACCGGGGAGCTGTTTTTT. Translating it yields CAIKGTINTGELFF.

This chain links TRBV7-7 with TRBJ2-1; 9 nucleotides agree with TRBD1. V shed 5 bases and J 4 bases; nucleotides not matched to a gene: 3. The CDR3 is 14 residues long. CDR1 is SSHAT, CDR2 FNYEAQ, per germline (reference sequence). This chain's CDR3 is CASSKQGAYNEQFF. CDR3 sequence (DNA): TGTGCCAGCAGCAAACAGGGGGCATACAATGAGCAGTTCTTC.

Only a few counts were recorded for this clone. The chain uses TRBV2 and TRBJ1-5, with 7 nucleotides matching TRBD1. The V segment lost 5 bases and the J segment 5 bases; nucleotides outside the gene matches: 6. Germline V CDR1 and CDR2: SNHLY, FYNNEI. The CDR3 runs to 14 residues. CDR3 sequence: CASSRDRPYQPQHF. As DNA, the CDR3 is TGTGCCAGCAGTCGGGACAGACCATATCAGCCCCAGCATTTT.

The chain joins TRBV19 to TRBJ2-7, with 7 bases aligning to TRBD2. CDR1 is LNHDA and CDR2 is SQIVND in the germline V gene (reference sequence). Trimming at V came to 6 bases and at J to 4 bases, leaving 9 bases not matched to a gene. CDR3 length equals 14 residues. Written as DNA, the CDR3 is TGTGCCAGTAGCGCGGTGGCGGGAGAGTACGAGCAGTACTTC. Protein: CASSAVAGEYEQYF. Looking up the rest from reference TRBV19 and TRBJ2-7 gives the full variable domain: DGGITQSPKYLFRKEGQNVTLSCEQNLNHDAMYWYRQDPGQGLRLIYYSQIVNDFQKGDIAEGYSVSREKKESFPLTVTSAQKNPTAFYLCASSAVAGEYEQYFGPGTRLTVT.

CDR3 nucleotides: TGTGCCAGCAGCTTAGCGTCGACGGGAGGAATTACCGGGGAGCTGTTTTTT. This codes for CASSLASTGGITGELFF. The chain recombines TRBV7-6 with TRBJ2-2; 7 positions match TRBD2. CDR1 SGHVS and CDR2 FNYEAQ come from the germline V gene. V was clipped by 0 bases and J by 5 bases; unmatched bases: 9. The length of the CDR3 is 17 residues.

The CDR3 nucleotides read TGCGCCAGCAGCGAAGGGGCCATTAATGAAAAACTGTTTTTT. This encodes CASSEGAINEKLFF. The rearrangement links TRBV4-1 to TRBJ1-4; D possibly corresponds to TRBD1 (5 bases). The germline gives CDR1 MGHRA, CDR2 YSYEKL. Trimming shortened V by 5 bases and J by 4 bases, and 11 bases separated the two germline ends. The CDR3 has 14 residues.

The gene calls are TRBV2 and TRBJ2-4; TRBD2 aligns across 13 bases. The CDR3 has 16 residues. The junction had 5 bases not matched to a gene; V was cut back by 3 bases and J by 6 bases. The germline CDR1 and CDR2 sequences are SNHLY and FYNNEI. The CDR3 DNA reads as TGTGCCAGCAGTGAGACTAGCGGGGGGCAAGGAAACATTCAGTACTTC. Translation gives CASSETSGGQGNIQYF.

The CDR3 protein is CASSQGGGQGSSAKNIQYF. The CDR3 coding sequence is TGTGCCAGCAGCCAAGGGGGCGGACAGGGAAGTTCGGCCAAAAACATTCAGTACTTC. The gene calls are TRBV14 and TRBJ2-4; 8 nucleotides match TRBD1. Germline trimming cut 1 base from V and 1 base from J; bases unmatched to any gene: 12. Germline values: CDR1 SGHDN, CDR2 FVKESK. The CDR3 has 19 residues.

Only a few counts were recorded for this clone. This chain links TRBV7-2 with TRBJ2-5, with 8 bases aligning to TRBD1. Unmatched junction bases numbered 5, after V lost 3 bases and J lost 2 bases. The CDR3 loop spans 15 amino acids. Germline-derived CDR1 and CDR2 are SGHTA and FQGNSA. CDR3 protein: CASSLNQGAQETQYF. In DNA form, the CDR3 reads TGTGCCAGCAGCTTGAACCAGGGGGCTCAAGAGACCCAGTACTTC.

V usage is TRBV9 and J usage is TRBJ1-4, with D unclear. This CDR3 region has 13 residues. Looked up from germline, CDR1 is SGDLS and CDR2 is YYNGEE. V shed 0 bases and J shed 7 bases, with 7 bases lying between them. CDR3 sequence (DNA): TGTGCCAGCAGCGTAGGCCCGGGTGAAAAACTGTTTTTT. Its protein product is CASSVGPGEKLFF.

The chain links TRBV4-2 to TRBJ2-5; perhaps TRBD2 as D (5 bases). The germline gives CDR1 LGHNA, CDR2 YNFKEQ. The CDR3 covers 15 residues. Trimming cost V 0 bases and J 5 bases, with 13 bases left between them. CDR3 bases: TGTGCCAGCAGCCAAGATCTAGGCGGCGGGGAGACCCAGTACTTC. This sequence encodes CASSQDLGGGETQYF.

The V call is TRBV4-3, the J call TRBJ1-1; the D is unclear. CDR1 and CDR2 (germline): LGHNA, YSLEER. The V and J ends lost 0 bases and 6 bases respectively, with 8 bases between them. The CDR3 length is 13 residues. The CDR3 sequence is CASSQERGSEAFF. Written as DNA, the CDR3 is TGCGCCAGCAGCCAAGAACGCGGGTCTGAAGCTTTCTTT.